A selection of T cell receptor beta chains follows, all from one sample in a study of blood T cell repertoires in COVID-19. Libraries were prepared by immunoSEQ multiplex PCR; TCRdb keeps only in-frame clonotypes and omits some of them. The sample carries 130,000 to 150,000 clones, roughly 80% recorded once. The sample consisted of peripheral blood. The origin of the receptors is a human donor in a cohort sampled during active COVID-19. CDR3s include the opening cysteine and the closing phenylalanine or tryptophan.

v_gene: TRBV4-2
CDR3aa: CASSPGSTSGGAGSYNEQFF

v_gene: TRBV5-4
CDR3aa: CASSLGAGVSYGYTF

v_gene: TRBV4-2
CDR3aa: CASSQGGTSYGYTF

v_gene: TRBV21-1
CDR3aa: CARTSPPSGLGTPQRGYTF

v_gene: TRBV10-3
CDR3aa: CAISGKNSPLHF

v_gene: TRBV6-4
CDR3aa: CASSDLQDRTLSSYNSPLHF

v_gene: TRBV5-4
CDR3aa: CASSWDITTNEKLFF

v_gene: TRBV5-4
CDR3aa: CASSSQEGAEAFF

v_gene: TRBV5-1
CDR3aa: CASTFSGSTPTDTQYF

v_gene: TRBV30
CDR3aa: CAWSLRISELYF

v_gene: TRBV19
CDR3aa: CASSTGQFNQPQHF

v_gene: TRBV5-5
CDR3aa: CASSQMTTSNQPQHF

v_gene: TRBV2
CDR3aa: CASSRGQGKQFF

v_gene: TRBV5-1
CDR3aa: CASSLDTGFYEQYF